Following are 16 T cell receptor beta chains from one sample sequenced in a study of T cells in Graves' hyperthyroidism and ophthalmopathy. Amplified regions were TCR beta CDR3 sequences from RNA transcripts. When the TCR CDR3 underwent first-round RT-PCR, the HTBI primer set was used. Each CDR3 protein is one row after TCRdb ran MiXCR on the multiplex PCR reads. The sample carries 400,000 to 550,000 distinct CDR3 sequences, over 13% recorded once. Sequencing used blood. These receptors all come from a woman in her late teens or twenties with Graves' hyperthyroidism.

This clonotype was counted at least ten times. The genes are TRBV6-2 or TRBV6-3 and TRBJ1-5; D unclear. Trimming left V 0 bases short and J 8 bases short, with 14 bases between. Germline V lookup: CDR1 MNHEY, CDR2 SVGEGT. This CDR3 is 15 amino acids long. The CDR3 sequence is CASSYSTGLLEPQHF. The CDR3 DNA reads TGTGCCAGCAGTTACTCGACGGGTCTCCTGGAGCCCCAGCATTTT.

This clonotype was seen many times. The chain links TRBV7-8 to TRBJ1-5; no definite D call. CDR3 length: 17 amino acids. Trimming cost V 5 bases and J 3 bases, with 20 bases left between them. From germline, CDR1 is SGHVS and CDR2 FQNEAQ. Here the CDR3 DNA reads TGTGCCAGCAGCAGAATGCGCTTCCAGGCGAACAATCAGCCCCAGCATTTT. This gives the protein CASSRMRFQANNQPQHF.

This clonotype was observed many times. The V gene is TRBV6-1, the J gene TRBJ2-3; 7 nucleotides align to TRBD2. V dropped 3 bases and J dropped 0; count of bases not matched to a gene: 9. The CDR3 contains 17 residues. The germline gives CDR1 MNHNS, CDR2 SASEGT. The CDR3 DNA is TGTGCCAGCAGTGACAGTGGCAGCGGGGCCAGCACAGATACGCAGTATTTT. This codes for CASSDSGSGASTDTQYF.

The chain is built from TRBV20-1 and TRBJ2-7; D might be TRBD1 or TRBD2, each matching 7 bases. From germline, CDR1 is DFQATT and CDR2 SNEGSKA (reference sequence). Trimming removed 0 bases from V and 4 bases from J, with 16 bases in between. The CDR3 runs to 15 residues. The CDR3 reads CSARELQGGGYEQYF. The CDR3, as DNA: TGCAGTGCTAGAGAATTGCAGGGGGGAGGGTACGAGCAGTACTTC.

In its sample, this clonotype was seen many times. The chain carries TRBV12-3 or TRBV12-4 and TRBJ1-2; D is unresolved. The germline V and J ends were trimmed by 6 bases and 0 bases, with 20 bases remaining between them. The CDR3 consists of 17 residues. The CDR3 sequence: CASSFGPFTAANYGYTF. In nucleotides, the CDR3 is TGTGCCAGCAGCTTTGGGCCGTTTACAGCGGCTAACTATGGCTACACCTTC.

This clonotype has only a few counts. CDR3 DNA: TGTGCCAGCAGCTTAACGGGACAGGGGATGGGGAGGACTGAAGCTTTCTTT. It specifies CASSLTGQGMGRTEAFF. The genes are TRBV7-3 and TRBJ1-1, with 10 bases lining up with TRBD1. Germline-derived CDR1 and CDR2 are SGHTA and FQGTGA. Trimming at V came to 0 bases and at J to 5 bases, leaving 9 bases not matched to a gene. The CDR3 totals 17 residues.

The V gene is TRBV18, the J gene TRBJ2-1; D possibly corresponds to TRBD2 (5 bases). The length of the CDR3 is 16 residues. The germline gives CDR1 KGHSH, CDR2 LQKENI. V lost 4 bases and J 8 bases, leaving 21 bases between the germline ends. CDR3 region: CASSLLRLAGLDEQFF. The CDR3 DNA sequence: TGTGCCAGCTCACTCTTGAGGCTAGCCGGTCTCGATGAGCAGTTCTTC.

There are many counts of this clonotype. The CDR3 region is CATETDSNQPQHF. The DNA for the CDR3 is TGTGCCACCGAAACAGATAGCAATCAGCCCCAGCATTTT. This chain connects TRBV6-1 to TRBJ1-5; D is unresolved. The CDR3 runs 13 residues. Per the germline V gene, CDR1 is MNHNS and CDR2 is SASEGT. V lost 10 bases and J lost 0, with 10 bases in between.

This clonotype was seen a handful of times. Being one base from a much bigger clone, this may be a read error. J is TRBJ1-1 and V is TRBV2; no clear D. This CDR3 region has 13 residues. CDR1 is SNHLY and CDR2 is FYNNEI in the germline V gene. The CDR3 DNA follows: TGTGCCAGCAGGGCACGGGGTAGGACTGAAGCTCTCTTT. Its protein product is CASRARGRTEALF. Full variable domain (rest looked up from reference TRBV2 and TRBJ1-1): EPEVTQTPSHQVTQMGQEVILRCVPISNHLYFYWYRQILGQKVEFLVSFYNNEISEKSEIFDDQFSVERPDGSNFTLKIRSTKLEDSAMYFCASRARGRTEALFGQGTRLTVV.

The chain joins TRBV4-1 to TRBJ2-2; D remains ambiguous. This CDR3 has 15 amino acids. The ends were cut back, 5 bases at V and 6 bases at J, with 16 bases in the middle. The V gene's germline CDR1 is MGHRA and CDR2 YSYEKL. In nucleotides, the CDR3 is TGCGCCAGCAGCTACCTACTCGGAGAGGCCGGGGAGCTGTTTTTT. Translated, it gives CASSYLLGEAGELFF.

This clonotype showed up many times. The chain is built from TRBV3-1 and TRBJ1-4, with D possibly TRBD1 on 5 matching bases. The CDR3 is 17 residues long. The V end was cut by 0 bases, the J end by 7 bases, with 18 bases between. Looked up from germline, CDR1 is LGHDT and CDR2 is YNNKEL (reference sequence). CDR3 amino acids: CASSQDGGAWKREKLFF. CDR3 nucleotide sequence: TGTGCCAGCAGCCAAGATGGAGGGGCCTGGAAGCGTGAAAAACTGTTTTTT. Full variable domain (remainder filled in from reference TRBV3-1 and TRBJ1-4): DTAVSQTPKYLVTQMGNDKSIKCEQNLGHDTMYWYKQDSKKFLKIMFSYNNKELIINETVPNRFSPKSPDKAHLNLHINSLELGDSAVYFCASSQDGGAWKREKLFFGSGTQLSVL.

This clonotype was seen ten or more times. The chain uses TRBV27 and TRBJ1-1; D is possibly TRBD1 (6 bases). V was cut by 10 bases and J by 3 bases, with 15 bases left in between. This CDR3 is built from 13 residues. Germline CDR1 MNHEY, CDR2 SMNVEV (reference sequence). Here the CDR3 reads CATPRQADTEAFF. The CDR3 DNA reads TGTGCCACACCCCGACAGGCGGACACTGAAGCTTTCTTT.

This clonotype was found a few times. The rearrangement links TRBV6-1 to TRBJ2-7, with 7 bases lining up with TRBD1. The V segment lost 6 bases and the J segment 0 bases; nucleotides outside the gene matches: 8. The CDR3 spans 15 residues. Germline V gene sequence: CDR1 MNHNS, CDR2 SASEGT. For the CDR3, the DNA is TGTGCCAGCAGCAAGGGGGACAGCTTCTCCTACGAGCAGTACGTC. The encoded protein is CASSKGDSFSYEQYV.

This clonotype was found many times. The gene calls are TRBV11-2 and TRBJ2-5; TRBD2 aligns across 16 bases. Germline assignment: CDR1 SGHAT and CDR2 FQNNGV. The ends lost 10 bases at V and 3 bases at J; junction bases unmatched: 2. The CDR3 runs to 14 residues. The CDR3 DNA reads TGTGCCACCGGGACTAGCGGGGGGGAAGAGACCCAGTACTTC. It yields the protein CATGTSGGEETQYF.

This clonotype was counted many times. This chain joins TRBV24-1 and TRBJ2-3; TRBD2 aligns across 11 bases. Germline trimming cut 4 bases from V and 4 bases from J; bases unmatched to any gene: 9. The CDR3 runs 17 residues. Germline-derived CDR1 and CDR2 are KGHDR and SFDVKD. The CDR3 nucleotides are TGTGCCACCAGTGACAATAGCGGGAGGGCCGATCCAGATACGCAGTATTTT. Protein sequence: CATSDNSGRADPDTQYF.

This clonotype has a count of ten or more. The V and J genes are TRBV11-2 and TRBJ2-7; D is unresolved. This CDR3 contains 13 residues. V lost 1 base, J lost 6 bases, and 10 bases lay in between. Germline CDR1 SGHAT, CDR2 FQNNGV. DNA for the CDR3: TGTGCCAGCAGCTTAGCCCCGCCCCGCGAGCAGTACGTC. Translation gives CASSLAPPREQYV.